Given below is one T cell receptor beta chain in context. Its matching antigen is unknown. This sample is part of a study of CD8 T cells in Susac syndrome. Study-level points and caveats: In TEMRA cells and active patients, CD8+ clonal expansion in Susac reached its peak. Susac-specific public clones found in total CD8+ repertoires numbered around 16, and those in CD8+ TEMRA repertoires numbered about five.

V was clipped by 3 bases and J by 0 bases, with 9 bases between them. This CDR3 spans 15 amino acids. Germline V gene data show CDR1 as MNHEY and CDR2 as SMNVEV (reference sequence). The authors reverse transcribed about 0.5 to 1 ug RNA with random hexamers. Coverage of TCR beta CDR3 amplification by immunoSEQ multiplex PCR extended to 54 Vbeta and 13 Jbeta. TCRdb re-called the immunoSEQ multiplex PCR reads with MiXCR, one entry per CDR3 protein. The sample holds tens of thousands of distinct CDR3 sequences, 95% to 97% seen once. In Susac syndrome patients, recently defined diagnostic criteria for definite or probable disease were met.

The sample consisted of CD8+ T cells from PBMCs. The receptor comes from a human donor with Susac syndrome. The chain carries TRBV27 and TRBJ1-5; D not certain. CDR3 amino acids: CASSFEGYSNQPQHF. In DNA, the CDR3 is TGTGCCAGCAGTTTTGAGGGTTATAGCAATCAGCCCCAGCATTTT.